These T cell receptor beta chains were read from a single sample in a study of T cell changes during pregnancy in multiple sclerosis. The data were produced by immunoSEQ multiplex PCR, yet TCRdb's version contains in-frame clones alone and is incomplete. The table lists 25,000 to 35,000 clones, roughly 89% of them singletons. The input for sequencing was CD8+ T cells from peripheral blood mononuclear cells, taken in the second trimester of pregnancy. The receptors come from a female donor with multiple sclerosis, enrolled in a pregnancy study. Both conserved end residues are part of each CDR3. Fields, in order: CDR3 protein, CDR3 DNA, J gene, D gene, V gene, clone size. D genes are given only for firm matches. Clone size is given for some rows only: seen once, a few or many times, or a class if the clone is expanded.

cdr3_aa: CASSLRLAEQFF
cdr3_nt: TGTGCCAGCAGCTTGAGATTGGCTGAGCAGTTCTTC
j_call: TRBJ2-1
d_call: -
v_call: TRBV5-6
clone_size: -

cdr3_aa: CASSLRSGRGGHQPQHF
cdr3_nt: TGTGCCAGCAGTTTAAGATCGGGCAGGGGTGGACATCAGCCCCAGCATTTT
j_call: TRBJ1-5
d_call: -
v_call: TRBV27
clone_size: -

cdr3_aa: CAWSVPPLTSGSRNIQYF
cdr3_nt: TGTGCCTGGAGTGTACCCCCTCTAACTAGCGGGAGTCGAAACATTCAGTACTTC
j_call: TRBJ2-4
d_call: TRBD2
v_call: TRBV30
clone_size: -

cdr3_aa: CASSLSDPRREQYF
cdr3_nt: TGTGCCAGCAGTTTAAGCGACCCCCGGCGGGAGCAGTACTTC
j_call: TRBJ2-7
d_call: -
v_call: TRBV27
clone_size: -

cdr3_aa: CASSPTGANQPQHF
cdr3_nt: TGTGCCAGCAGCCCTACAGGGGCCAATCAGCCCCAGCATTTT
j_call: TRBJ1-5
d_call: TRBD1
v_call: TRBV14
clone_size: -

cdr3_aa: CAWSVRAGGSSGNTIYF
cdr3_nt: TGTGCCTGGAGTGTCCGTGCCGGGGGAAGCTCTGGAAACACCATATATTTT
j_call: TRBJ1-3
d_call: -
v_call: TRBV30
clone_size: -

cdr3_aa: CASSGGLVRDTQYF
cdr3_nt: TGTGCCAGCAGTGGGGGACTGGTGCGAGATACGCAGTATTTT
j_call: TRBJ2-3
d_call: -
v_call: TRBV27
clone_size: few

cdr3_aa: CASSPRTSGRAYEQFF
cdr3_nt: TGTGCCAGCAGCCCGAGGACTAGCGGGAGGGCCTATGAGCAGTTCTTC
j_call: TRBJ2-1
d_call: TRBD2
v_call: TRBV5-6
clone_size: -

cdr3_aa: CASSYPTNTEAFF
cdr3_nt: TGTGCCAGCAGTTACCCAACTAACACTGAAGCTTTCTTT
j_call: TRBJ1-1
d_call: -
v_call: TRBV6-6
clone_size: -

cdr3_aa: CATVGPGGMNTEAFF
cdr3_nt: TGTGCCACTGTTGGACCAGGGGGAATGAACACTGAAGCTTTCTTT
j_call: TRBJ1-1
d_call: TRBD1
v_call: TRBV19
clone_size: -

cdr3_aa: CASSGPRFDYNEQFF
cdr3_nt: TGTGCCAGCAGTGGTCCGCGGTTCGACTACAATGAGCAGTTCTTC
j_call: TRBJ2-1
d_call: -
v_call: TRBV2
clone_size: -

cdr3_aa: CASSLGGIGQPQHF
cdr3_nt: TGTGCCAGCAGCTTGGGAGGGATCGGTCAGCCCCAGCATTTT
j_call: TRBJ1-5
d_call: -
v_call: TRBV7-6
clone_size: -

cdr3_aa: CASSLSEEVFF
cdr3_nt: TGTGCCAGCAGCTTATCCGAGGAGGTTTTCTTT
j_call: TRBJ1-1
d_call: -
v_call: TRBV5-4
clone_size: -

cdr3_aa: CASSRGTDTQYF
cdr3_nt: TGTGCCAGCAGCAGAGGGACAGATACGCAGTATTTT
j_call: TRBJ2-3
d_call: -
v_call: TRBV5-6
clone_size: -

cdr3_aa: CAWGPGFEQFF
cdr3_nt: TGTGCCTGGGGCCCAGGGTTTGAGCAGTTCTTC
j_call: TRBJ2-1
d_call: -
v_call: TRBV30
clone_size: -

cdr3_aa: CASSPPRASGMRGETQYF
cdr3_nt: TGTGCCAGCAGCCCCCCCCGGGCTAGCGGGATGAGGGGAGAGACCCAGTACTTC
j_call: TRBJ2-5
d_call: TRBD2
v_call: TRBV5-6
clone_size: -

cdr3_aa: CASSLTGQGDTQYF
cdr3_nt: TGTGCCAGCAGTTTGACCGGACAGGGGGATACGCAGTATTTT
j_call: TRBJ2-3
d_call: TRBD1
v_call: TRBV28
clone_size: -

cdr3_aa: CASISLREAFF
cdr3_nt: TGTGCCAGCATTTCCCTGCGAGAAGCTTTCTTT
j_call: TRBJ1-1
d_call: -
v_call: TRBV6-1
clone_size: -

cdr3_aa: CASSTPGLAERHTGELFF
cdr3_nt: TGTGCCAGCAGCACCCCGGGACTAGCGGAACGCCACACCGGGGAGCTGTTTTTT
j_call: TRBJ2-2
d_call: -
v_call: TRBV21-1
clone_size: -

cdr3_aa: CASRGGYGYTF
cdr3_nt: TGTGCCAGCAGGGGGGGCTATGGCTACACCTTC
j_call: TRBJ1-2
d_call: -
v_call: TRBV21-1
clone_size: -

cdr3_aa: CASSLTGLDGYTF
cdr3_nt: TGTGCCAGCAGTTTAACAGGGCTCGATGGCTACACCTTC
j_call: TRBJ1-2
d_call: -
v_call: TRBV28
clone_size: once

cdr3_aa: CASSFSSAGFSGGANVLTF
cdr3_nt: TGTGCCAGCAGTTTTTCCTCAGCGGGTTTTTCCGGAGGGGCCAACGTCCTGACTTTC
j_call: TRBJ2-6
d_call: -
v_call: TRBV28
clone_size: once

cdr3_aa: CASSSFLAGQNYEQYF
cdr3_nt: TGTGCCAGCAGTTCCTTCTTAGCGGGTCAAAACTACGAGCAGTACTTC
j_call: TRBJ2-7
d_call: TRBD2
v_call: TRBV28
clone_size: -

cdr3_aa: CATSRAKFQGAGEEQYF
cdr3_nt: TGTGCCACCAGCAGAGCCAAATTTCAGGGGGCCGGGGAGGAGCAGTACTTC
j_call: TRBJ2-7
d_call: TRBD1
v_call: TRBV15
clone_size: -

cdr3_aa: CASSSRDRGVEAFF
cdr3_nt: TGTGCCAGCAGTTCCCGGGACAGGGGCGTCGAAGCTTTCTTT
j_call: TRBJ1-1
d_call: TRBD1
v_call: TRBV28
clone_size: few

cdr3_aa: CATLIPDRGNQPQHF
cdr3_nt: TGTGCCACCCTCATTCCGGACAGGGGGAATCAGCCCCAGCATTTT
j_call: TRBJ1-5
d_call: TRBD1
v_call: TRBV10-3
clone_size: -

cdr3_aa: CASSTGPGNQPQHF
cdr3_nt: TGTGCCAGCAGTACAGGGCCGGGCAATCAGCCCCAGCATTTT
j_call: TRBJ1-5
d_call: -
v_call: TRBV6-5
clone_size: -

cdr3_aa: CASSVVWGTSGHTDTQYF
cdr3_nt: TGTGCCAGCAGCGTAGTCTGGGGGACTAGCGGACACACAGATACGCAGTATTTT
j_call: TRBJ2-3
d_call: TRBD2
v_call: TRBV9
clone_size: -

cdr3_aa: CASSVDGQNYGYTF
cdr3_nt: TGTGCCAGCAGCGTAGACGGACAGAACTATGGCTACACCTTC
j_call: TRBJ1-2
d_call: -
v_call: TRBV9
clone_size: -

cdr3_aa: CASSQSAQKRGEKLFF
cdr3_nt: TGTGCCAGCAGCCAATCTGCCCAAAAACGGGGTGAAAAACTGTTTTTT
j_call: TRBJ1-4
d_call: -
v_call: TRBV16
clone_size: -

cdr3_aa: CASSTGEGSGYTF
cdr3_nt: TGTGCCAGCAGTACGGGCGAGGGAAGTGGCTACACCTTC
j_call: TRBJ1-2
d_call: -
v_call: TRBV6-1
clone_size: few

cdr3_aa: CASSLASDSRFNNYGYTF
cdr3_nt: TGCGCCAGCAGCTTGGCCTCCGACAGTAGATTCAACAACTATGGCTACACCTTC
j_call: TRBJ1-2
d_call: -
v_call: TRBV5-1
clone_size: once

cdr3_aa: CASSASGGKQETQYF
cdr3_nt: TGTGCCAGCAGCGCTAGCGGGGGGAAACAAGAGACCCAGTACTTC
j_call: TRBJ2-5
d_call: TRBD2
v_call: TRBV9
clone_size: few

cdr3_aa: CASSSAGADTQYF
cdr3_nt: TGTGCCAGCAGTTCTGCGGGAGCAGATACGCAGTATTTT
j_call: TRBJ2-3
d_call: TRBD2
v_call: TRBV27
clone_size: -

cdr3_aa: CASSKVARGQTYEQYF
cdr3_nt: TGTGCCAGCAGCAAAGTAGCGCGGGGCCAGACCTACGAGCAGTACTTC
j_call: TRBJ2-7
d_call: -
v_call: TRBV21-1
clone_size: -

cdr3_aa: CASTPGEGFADTQYF
cdr3_nt: TGTGCCAGCACCCCGGGGGAGGGCTTCGCAGATACGCAGTATTTT
j_call: TRBJ2-3
d_call: TRBD2
v_call: TRBV7-2
clone_size: once

cdr3_aa: CASSPCVDCLYGYTF
cdr3_nt: TGCGCCAGCAGCCCATGCGTCGATTGCTTATATGGCTACACCTTC
j_call: TRBJ1-2
d_call: -
v_call: TRBV4-1
clone_size: -

cdr3_aa: CASSQGGEALYEQYF
cdr3_nt: TGTGCCAGCAGCCAAGGCGGGGAGGCCCTATACGAGCAGTACTTC
j_call: TRBJ2-7
d_call: -
v_call: TRBV11-2
clone_size: -

cdr3_aa: CASSFASGYEQYF
cdr3_nt: TGTGCCAGCAGCTTCGCTAGCGGCTACGAGCAGTACTTC
j_call: TRBJ2-7
d_call: TRBD2
v_call: TRBV5-6
clone_size: -

cdr3_aa: CASSQGFGENIQYF
cdr3_nt: TGTGCCAGCAGTCAGGGGTTCGGGGAAAACATTCAGTACTTC
j_call: TRBJ2-4
d_call: -
v_call: TRBV7-9
clone_size: -

cdr3_aa: CATSRDGSSGRDNEQFF
cdr3_nt: TGTGCCACCAGCAGAGATGGGTCCAGCGGGAGGGACAATGAGCAGTTCTTC
j_call: TRBJ2-1
d_call: TRBD2
v_call: TRBV15
clone_size: -

cdr3_aa: CASRGLSSTDTQYF
cdr3_nt: TGTGCCAGCAGGGGACTCTCTAGCACAGATACGCAGTATTTT
j_call: TRBJ2-3
d_call: -
v_call: TRBV25-1
clone_size: -

cdr3_aa: CASGTGGLSTDTQYF
cdr3_nt: TGTGCTAGTGGAACCGGGGGACTGAGCACAGATACGCAGTATTTT
j_call: TRBJ2-3
d_call: -
v_call: TRBV12-5
clone_size: -

cdr3_aa: CASSAGLMGTEAFF
cdr3_nt: TGTGCCAGCAGTGCGGGGCTAATGGGGACTGAAGCTTTCTTT
j_call: TRBJ1-1
d_call: -
v_call: TRBV28
clone_size: -

cdr3_aa: CASSETIAGTPNTGELFF
cdr3_nt: TGTGCCAGCAGTGAAACGATAGCGGGCACACCGAACACCGGGGAGCTGTTTTTT
j_call: TRBJ2-2
d_call: TRBD2
v_call: TRBV6-1
clone_size: -

cdr3_aa: CASSLLGQHQPQHF
cdr3_nt: TGTGCCAGCAGCCTTCTAGGACAGCACCAGCCCCAGCATTTT
j_call: TRBJ1-5
d_call: -
v_call: TRBV4-2
clone_size: once

cdr3_aa: CASSRGPNTEAFF
cdr3_nt: TGTGCCAGCAGTAGGGGTCCGAACACTGAAGCTTTCTTT
j_call: TRBJ1-1
d_call: -
v_call: TRBV6-1
clone_size: -

cdr3_aa: CASSLTGSGGIQTQYF
cdr3_nt: TGTGCCAGCAGCCTGACCGGTAGCGGGGGGATCCAGACCCAGTACTTC
j_call: TRBJ2-5
d_call: TRBD2
v_call: TRBV4-2
clone_size: -

cdr3_aa: CASSYTTSGTDTQYF
cdr3_nt: TGTGCCAGCAGTTACACCACTAGCGGCACAGATACGCAGTATTTT
j_call: TRBJ2-3
d_call: TRBD2
v_call: TRBV6-5
clone_size: -

cdr3_aa: CASSDPGQGVPETQYF
cdr3_nt: TGTGCCAGCAGCGACCCGGGACAGGGGGTGCCGGAGACCCAGTACTTC
j_call: TRBJ2-5
d_call: TRBD1
v_call: TRBV7-9
clone_size: once

cdr3_aa: CASPGLAAKWFF
cdr3_nt: TGTGCCAGTCCGGGACTAGCGGCGAAGTGGTTCTTC
j_call: TRBJ2-1
d_call: TRBD2
v_call: TRBV2
clone_size: once

cdr3_aa: CASSASRSSNEQFF
cdr3_nt: TGTGCCAGCAGTGCTAGCCGGAGTTCCAATGAGCAGTTCTTC
j_call: TRBJ2-1
d_call: -
v_call: TRBV2
clone_size: -

cdr3_aa: CASSLAGWETQYF
cdr3_nt: TGTGCCAGCAGTTTGGCGGGATGGGAGACCCAGTACTTC
j_call: TRBJ2-5
d_call: -
v_call: TRBV28
clone_size: -

cdr3_aa: CASSPVQTIATQYF
cdr3_nt: TGTGCCAGCTCACCGGTACAAACCATTGCGACCCAGTACTTC
j_call: TRBJ2-5
d_call: -
v_call: TRBV18
clone_size: once

cdr3_aa: CASSSLLRRATYEQYF
cdr3_nt: TGTGCCAGCAGTTCCCTTTTACGGCGGGCAACCTACGAGCAGTACTTC
j_call: TRBJ2-7
d_call: -
v_call: TRBV6-6
clone_size: -

cdr3_aa: CATFTRDRGLTEAFF
cdr3_nt: TGTGCCACCTTTACGCGGGACAGGGGGCTGACTGAAGCTTTCTTT
j_call: TRBJ1-1
d_call: TRBD1
v_call: TRBV15
clone_size: once

cdr3_aa: CASSPRTSGTYEQYF
cdr3_nt: TGTGCCAGCAGTCCCCGGACTAGCGGGACCTACGAGCAGTACTTC
j_call: TRBJ2-7
d_call: TRBD2
v_call: TRBV2
clone_size: -

cdr3_aa: CASSFSGWGNQPQHF
cdr3_nt: TGTGCCAGCAGTTTTTCAGGGTGGGGCAATCAGCCCCAGCATTTT
j_call: TRBJ1-5
d_call: -
v_call: TRBV28
clone_size: -